This entry lists 22 T cell receptor beta chains sequenced from one sample in a study of T cells in severe cutaneous drug reactions. Sequenced patients had Stevens-Johnson syndrome or toxic epidermal necrolysis caused by carbamazepine. Bulk and single-cell libraries used iRepertoire multiplex PCR with TCR subtype-specific primers. From its re-call of the multiplex PCR reads, TCRdb lists each CDR3 protein once, without DNA. The listing records about 10,000 distinct CDR3 sequences. Input material: cells from a skin blister. The source is a human donor with Stevens-Johnson syndrome, a severe cutaneous drug reaction.

This sequence joins TRBV20-1 and TRBJ2-7; TCRdb selects TRBD1, and the lack of DNA leaves this call unchecked. Germline V gene data show CDR1 as DFQATT and CDR2 as SNEGSKA (reference sequence). The CDR3 is made up of 15 amino acids. The CDR3 spells CSARDQQGSPYEQYF.

This clonotype shows up as medium-sized by frequency. The chain uses TRBV20-1 and TRBJ2-3; TCRdb reports TRBD1, a call that lacks DNA to check it against. The germline CDR1 and CDR2 sequences are DFQATT and SNEGSKA (reference sequence). The CDR3 has 15 amino acids. CDR3 amino acids: CSALSDRGPSDTQYF.

The chain joins TRBV29-1 to TRBJ2-3. Germline V gene sequence: CDR1 SQVTM, CDR2 ANQGSEA. CDR3 length: 14 amino acids. CDR3: CSVVRAGSTDTQYF.

The chain joins TRBV29-1 to TRBJ1-4; no DNA is available, so the TRBD1 call from TCRdb remains unchecked. The germline CDR1 and CDR2 sequences are SQVTM and ANQGSEA. This CDR3 contains 12 residues. CDR3 sequence reads: CSARGTNEKLFF. The full variable domain, in which reference TRBV29-1 and TRBJ1-4 provide the parts outside the CDR3, is SAVISQKPSRDICQRGTSLTIQCQVDSQVTMMFWYRQQPGQSLTLIATANQGSEATYESGFVIDKFPISRPNLTFSTLTVSNMSPEDSSIYLCSARGTNEKLFFGSGTQLSVL.

This clonotype shows up as medium-sized by frequency. This chain joins TRBV27 and TRBJ1-2; the TCRdb D gene call, TRBD1, has no DNA to confirm it. Looked up from germline, CDR1 is MNHEY and CDR2 is SMNVEV (reference sequence). This CDR3 spans 14 amino acids. The CDR3 spells CASSFTRGGYGYTF.

The chain couples TRBV29-1 to TRBJ2-1; TCRdb lists TRBD1, though no DNA is available to test this call. Germline V lookup: CDR1 SQVTM, CDR2 ANQGSEA. This CDR3 is built from 14 residues. The CDR3 protein is CSAGSDRSYNEQFF.

This chain uses TRBV29-1 with TRBJ1-2; the TCRdb call, TRBD1, lacks DNA for checking. This CDR3 comprises 15 residues. Germline V lookup: CDR1 SQVTM, CDR2 ANQGSEA. The CDR3 loop reads CSVEDLGGQGYGYTF.

The chain joins TRBV20-1 to TRBJ2-7. CDR3 length: 12 residues. Germline CDR1 DFQATT, CDR2 SNEGSKA (reference sequence). CDR3 in amino acids: CSAGHSTYEQYF.

This sequence joins TRBV29-1 and TRBJ2-1; TCRdb outputs TRBD1, but without DNA this stays unchecked. The CDR3 covers 12 residues. Germline values: CDR1 SQVTM, CDR2 ANQGSEA. CDR3 protein: CSVFPGGNEQFF.

Considering frequency, this clonotype is medium-sized. The rearrangement uses TRBV20-1 and TRBJ2-1; the TRBD1 assignment by TCRdb is unverifiable without DNA. The CDR3 is 12 residues long. CDR1 DFQATT and CDR2 SNEGSKA come from the germline V gene (reference sequence). The CDR3 is CSASAGFNEQFF.

The V gene is TRBV20-1, the J gene TRBJ2-1; TCRdb returns TRBD2, unconfirmable since there is no DNA. Germline loops: CDR1 DFQATT, CDR2 SNEGSKA (reference sequence). This CDR3 region has 17 residues. The chain's CDR3 is CSATVGPSGGIYNEQFF.

This chain uses TRBV29-1 with TRBJ2-3. The CDR3 totals 13 residues. CDR1 and CDR2 from the germline V gene are SQVTM and ANQGSEA. The CDR3 sequence: CSVESPSTDTQYF.

The rearrangement joins TRBV30 to TRBJ2-3; TCRdb's assignment of TRBD2 cannot be checked, as there is no DNA. The germline V gene encodes CDR1 GTSNPN and CDR2 SVGIG (reference sequence). This CDR3 region has 18 residues. CDR3 protein: CAWRGPAGGPPSTDTQYF.

The J gene is TRBJ1-1, the V gene TRBV29-1. Germline V gene data show CDR1 as SQVTM and CDR2 as ANQGSEA. The CDR3 spans 13 residues. CDR3 sequence: CSHAHDMNTEAFF.

The chain carries TRBV29-1 and TRBJ1-1; with no DNA, the TCRdb D assignment of TRBD1 cannot be verified. The CDR3 contains 17 residues. CDR1 and CDR2 from the germline V gene are SQVTM and ANQGSEA. CDR3 region: CSVPLRGTTPMNTEAFF.

V gene TRBV29-1 combines with J gene TRBJ2-7; TCRdb selects TRBD1, and the lack of DNA leaves this call unchecked. This CDR3 has 13 residues. Per the germline V gene, CDR1 is SQVTM and CDR2 is ANQGSEA. The CDR3 spells CSVGDRTPYEQYF.

This chain joins TRBV29-1 and TRBJ2-3; without DNA, the TCRdb call of TRBD1 cannot be checked. This CDR3 is built from 15 residues. Per germline, CDR1 SQVTM and CDR2 ANQGSEA. The CDR3 sequence: CSVEGQGSITDTQYF.

This chain connects TRBV20-1 to TRBJ2-1; TCRdb designates TRBD2, a call that cannot be tested without DNA. Looked up from germline, CDR1 is DFQATT and CDR2 is SNEGSKA (reference sequence). There are 18 residues in the CDR3. CDR3 in amino acids: CSARGRLAGGHSYNEQFF.

The rearrangement links TRBV7-2 to TRBJ2-1; TCRdb selects TRBD1, and the lack of DNA leaves this call unchecked. This CDR3 region has 13 residues. Per germline, CDR1 SGHTA and CDR2 FQGNSA. The CDR3 spells CASSSQDRAEQFF.

The chain is built from TRBV20-1 and TRBJ2-7. Per the germline V gene, CDR1 is DFQATT and CDR2 is SNEGSKA (reference sequence). The CDR3 contains 13 residues. The CDR3 region is CSARSLEPYEQYF.

This clonotype is classed as medium-sized by frequency. The gene calls are TRBV20-1 and TRBJ2-1; TCRdb's assignment of TRBD2 cannot be checked, as there is no DNA. The germline V gene encodes CDR1 DFQATT and CDR2 SNEGSKA (reference sequence). CDR3 length equals 13 residues. CDR3 residues: CSARRGVDNEQFF.

The chain couples TRBV6-1 to TRBJ2-7; TCRdb selects TRBD2, and the lack of DNA leaves this call unchecked. CDR1 is MNHNS and CDR2 is SASEGT in the germline V gene. The CDR3 totals 15 residues. The CDR3 region is CASRPLAGGGYEQYF.